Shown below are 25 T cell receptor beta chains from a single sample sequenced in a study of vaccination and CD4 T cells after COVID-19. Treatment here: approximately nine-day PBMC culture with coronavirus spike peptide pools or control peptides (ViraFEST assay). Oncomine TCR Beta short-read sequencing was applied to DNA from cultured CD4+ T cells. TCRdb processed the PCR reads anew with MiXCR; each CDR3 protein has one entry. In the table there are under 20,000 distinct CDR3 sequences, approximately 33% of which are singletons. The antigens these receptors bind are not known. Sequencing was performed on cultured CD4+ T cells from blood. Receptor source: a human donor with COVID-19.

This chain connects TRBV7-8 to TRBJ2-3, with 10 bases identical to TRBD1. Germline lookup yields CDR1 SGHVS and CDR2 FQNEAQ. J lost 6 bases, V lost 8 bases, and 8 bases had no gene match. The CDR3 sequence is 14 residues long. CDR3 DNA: TGTGCCAGCGAGCAGGGACAGGGGAAGGATACGCAGTATTTT. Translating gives CASEQGQGKDTQYF.

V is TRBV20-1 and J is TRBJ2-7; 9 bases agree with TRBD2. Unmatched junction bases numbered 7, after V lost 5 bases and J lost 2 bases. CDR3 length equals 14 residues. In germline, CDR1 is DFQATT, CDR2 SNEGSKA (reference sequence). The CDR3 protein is CSAPERGVPYEQYF. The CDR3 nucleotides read TGCAGTGCTCCGGAGCGGGGGGTCCCCTACGAGCAGTACTTC.

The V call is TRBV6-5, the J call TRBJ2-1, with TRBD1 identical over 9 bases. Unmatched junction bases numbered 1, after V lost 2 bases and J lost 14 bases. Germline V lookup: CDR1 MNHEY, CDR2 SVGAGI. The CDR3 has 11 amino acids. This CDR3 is CASSYGTGKFF. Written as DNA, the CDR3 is TGTGCCAGCAGTTACGGGACAGGGAAGTTCTTC.

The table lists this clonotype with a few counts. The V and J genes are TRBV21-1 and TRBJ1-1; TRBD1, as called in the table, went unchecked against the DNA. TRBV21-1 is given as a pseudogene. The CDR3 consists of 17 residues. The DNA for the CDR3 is TGTGCCAGCAGCAAAGAGGGATGGGACACCTTGAACACTGAAGCTTTCTTT. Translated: CASSKEGWDTLNTEAFF.

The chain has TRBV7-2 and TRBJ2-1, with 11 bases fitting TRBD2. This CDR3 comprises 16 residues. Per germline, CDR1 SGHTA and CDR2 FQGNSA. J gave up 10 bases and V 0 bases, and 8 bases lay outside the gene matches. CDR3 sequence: CASSLASGGAQGEQFF. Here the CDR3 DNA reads TGTGCCAGCAGCTTAGCTAGCGGGGGGGCCCAGGGGGAGCAGTTCTTC.

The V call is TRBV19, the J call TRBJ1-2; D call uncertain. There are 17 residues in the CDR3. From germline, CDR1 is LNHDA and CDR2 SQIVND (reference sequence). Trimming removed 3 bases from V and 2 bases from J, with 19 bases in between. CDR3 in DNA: TGTGCCAGTAGTATTATATCTCTTGGACTGGACAACTATGGCTACACCTTC. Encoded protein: CASSIISLGLDNYGYTF.

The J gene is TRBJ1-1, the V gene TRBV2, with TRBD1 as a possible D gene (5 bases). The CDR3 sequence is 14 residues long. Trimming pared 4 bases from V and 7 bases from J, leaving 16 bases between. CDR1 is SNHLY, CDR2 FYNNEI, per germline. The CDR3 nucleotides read TGTGCCAGCAGTGGTAGGGGCGCAAGGATTGAAGCTTTCTTT. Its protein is CASSGRGARIEAFF.

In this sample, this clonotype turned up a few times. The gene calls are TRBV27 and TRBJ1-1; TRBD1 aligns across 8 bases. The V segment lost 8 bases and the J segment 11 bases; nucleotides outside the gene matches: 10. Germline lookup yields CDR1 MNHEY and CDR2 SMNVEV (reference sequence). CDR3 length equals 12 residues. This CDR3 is CASSRAGGPAFF. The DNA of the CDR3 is TGTGCCAGCTCCAGAGCAGGGGGCCCGGCTTTCTTT.

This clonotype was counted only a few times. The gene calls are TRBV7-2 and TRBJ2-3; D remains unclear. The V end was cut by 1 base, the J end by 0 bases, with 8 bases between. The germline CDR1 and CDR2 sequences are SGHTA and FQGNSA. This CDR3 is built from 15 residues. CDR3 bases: TGTGCCAGCAGCTTAGTACTGGGGAGCACAGATACGCAGTATTTT. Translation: CASSLVLGSTDTQYF.

CDR3 nucleotides: TGCGCCAGTATGCCGGGGGCAGGGACTGAAGCTTTCTTT. Amino acids: CASMPGAGTEAFF. This chain connects TRBV5-1 to TRBJ1-1; maybe TRBD1 (6 bases). CDR3 length: 13 amino acids. V lost 8 bases, J lost 5 bases, and 16 bases lay in between. Looked up from germline, CDR1 is SGHRS and CDR2 is YFSETQ.

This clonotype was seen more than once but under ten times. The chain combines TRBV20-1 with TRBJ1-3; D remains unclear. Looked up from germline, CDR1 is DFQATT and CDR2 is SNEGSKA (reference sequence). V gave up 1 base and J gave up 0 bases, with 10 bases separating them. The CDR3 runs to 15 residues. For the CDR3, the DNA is TGCAGTGCTAGAGCCCAGACAATCTCTGGAAACACCATATATTTT. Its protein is CSARAQTISGNTIYF.

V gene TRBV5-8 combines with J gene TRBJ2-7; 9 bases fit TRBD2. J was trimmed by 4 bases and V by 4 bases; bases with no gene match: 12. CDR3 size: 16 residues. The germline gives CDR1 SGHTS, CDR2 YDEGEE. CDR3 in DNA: TGTGCCAGCAGCGAAGGCCGACTAGCGGACTTTTACGAGCAGTACTTC. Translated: CASSEGRLADFYEQYF.

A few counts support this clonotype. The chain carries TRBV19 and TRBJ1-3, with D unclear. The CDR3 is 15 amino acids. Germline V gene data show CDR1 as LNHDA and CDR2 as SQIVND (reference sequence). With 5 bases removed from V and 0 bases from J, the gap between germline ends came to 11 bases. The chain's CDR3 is CASSWGASSGNTIYF. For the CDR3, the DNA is TGTGCCAGTAGTTGGGGTGCCTCCTCTGGAAACACCATATATTTT.

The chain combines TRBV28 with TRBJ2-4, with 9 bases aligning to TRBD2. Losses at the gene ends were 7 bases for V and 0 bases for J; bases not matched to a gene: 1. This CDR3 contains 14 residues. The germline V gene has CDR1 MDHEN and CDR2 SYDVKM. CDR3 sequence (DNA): TGTGCCAGCATAGCGGGGGTAGCCAAAAACATTCAGTACTTC. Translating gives CASIAGVAKNIQYF. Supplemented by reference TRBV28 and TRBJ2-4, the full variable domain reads DVKVTQSSRYLVKRTGEKVFLECVQDMDHENMFWYRQDPGLGLRLIYFSYDVKMKEKGDIPEGYSVSREKKERFSLILESASTNQTSMYLCASIAGVAKNIQYFGAGTRLSVL.

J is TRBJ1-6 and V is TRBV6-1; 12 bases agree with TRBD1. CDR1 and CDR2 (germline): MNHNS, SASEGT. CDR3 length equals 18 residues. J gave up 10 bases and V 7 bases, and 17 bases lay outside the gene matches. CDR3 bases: TGTGCCAGCAATGTTTACCAGGGACAGGGGGCGAAATCCTCACCCCTCCACTTT. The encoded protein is CASNVYQGQGAKSSPLHF.

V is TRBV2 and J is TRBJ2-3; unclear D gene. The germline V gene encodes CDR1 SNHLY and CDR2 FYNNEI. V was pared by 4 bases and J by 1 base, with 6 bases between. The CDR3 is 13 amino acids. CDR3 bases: TGTGCCAGCAGTGTGTTCGGCACAGATACGCAGTATTTT. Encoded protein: CASSVFGTDTQYF.

CDR3 sequence reads: CASSSGDSNQPQHF. The CDR3 bases are TGTGCCAGCAGTTCAGGGGATAGCAATCAGCCCCAGCATTTT. J is TRBJ1-5 and V is TRBV12-3 or TRBV12-4; D might be TRBD1 (6 bases). V was cut by 4 bases and J by 0 bases, with 7 bases left in between. The CDR3 is 14 amino acids.

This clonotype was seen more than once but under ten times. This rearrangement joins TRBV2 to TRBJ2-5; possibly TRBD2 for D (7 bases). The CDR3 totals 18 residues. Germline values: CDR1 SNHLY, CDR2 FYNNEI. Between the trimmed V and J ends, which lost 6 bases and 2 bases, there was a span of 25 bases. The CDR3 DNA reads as TGTGCCAGCAGAGGCCGGAGGGGGGGGGGCGGACCACAAGAGACCCAGTACTTC. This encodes CASRGRRGGGGPQETQYF.

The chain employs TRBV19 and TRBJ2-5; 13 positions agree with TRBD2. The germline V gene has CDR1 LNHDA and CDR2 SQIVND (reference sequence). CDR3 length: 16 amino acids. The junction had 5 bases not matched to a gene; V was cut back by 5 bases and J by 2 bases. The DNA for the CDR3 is TGTGCCAGTAGTTCCCGGACTAGCGGGGGACAAGAGACCCAGTACTTC. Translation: CASSSRTSGGQETQYF.

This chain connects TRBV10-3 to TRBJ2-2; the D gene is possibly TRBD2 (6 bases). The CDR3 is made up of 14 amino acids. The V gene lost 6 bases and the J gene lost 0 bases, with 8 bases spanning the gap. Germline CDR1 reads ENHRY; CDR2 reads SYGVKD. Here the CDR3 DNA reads TGTGCCATCAGCGGACTAACGAACACCGGGGAGCTGTTTTTT. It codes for CAISGLTNTGELFF.

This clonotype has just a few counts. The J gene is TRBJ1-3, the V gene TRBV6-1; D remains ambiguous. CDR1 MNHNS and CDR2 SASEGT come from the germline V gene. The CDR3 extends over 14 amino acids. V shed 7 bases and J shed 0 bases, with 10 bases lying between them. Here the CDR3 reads CASNQDYSGNTIYF. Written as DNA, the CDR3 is TGTGCCAGCAACCAGGACTACTCTGGAAACACCATATATTTT.

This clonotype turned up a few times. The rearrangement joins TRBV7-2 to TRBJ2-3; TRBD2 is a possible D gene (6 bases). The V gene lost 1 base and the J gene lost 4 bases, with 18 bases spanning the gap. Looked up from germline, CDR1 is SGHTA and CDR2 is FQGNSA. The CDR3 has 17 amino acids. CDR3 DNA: TGTGCCAGCAGCTTAGTTCGCGGGGTGGGCGTCTCAGATACGCAGTATTTT. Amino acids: CASSLVRGVGVSDTQYF.

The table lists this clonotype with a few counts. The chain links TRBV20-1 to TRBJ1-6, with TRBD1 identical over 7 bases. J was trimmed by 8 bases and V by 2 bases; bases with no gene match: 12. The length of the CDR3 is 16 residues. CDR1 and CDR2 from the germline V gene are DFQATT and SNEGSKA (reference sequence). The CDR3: CSARRQGTTADSPLHF. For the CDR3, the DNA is TGCAGTGCTAGAAGACAGGGAACGACAGCAGATTCACCCCTCCACTTT.

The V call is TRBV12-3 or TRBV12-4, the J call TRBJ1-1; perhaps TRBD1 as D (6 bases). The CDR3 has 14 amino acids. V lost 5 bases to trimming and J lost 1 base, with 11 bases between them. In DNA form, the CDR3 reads TGTGCCAGCAGTCACTCGGACAGGAACACTGAAGCTTTCTTT. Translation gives CASSHSDRNTEAFF.

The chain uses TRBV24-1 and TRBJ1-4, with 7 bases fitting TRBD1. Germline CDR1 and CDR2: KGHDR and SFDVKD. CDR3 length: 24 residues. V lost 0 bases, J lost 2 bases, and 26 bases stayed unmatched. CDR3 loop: CATSDLRNVNNTGAGAGTNEKLFF. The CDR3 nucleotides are TGTGCCACCAGTGATTTGCGGAATGTAAACAATACAGGGGCCGGGGCGGGGACTAATGAAAAACTGTTTTTT.